Listed below are T cell receptor beta chains from one sample, sequenced in a study of immune heterogeneity within non-small cell lung tumors. TCRdb re-derived calls from the multiplex PCR reads in MiXCR, one entry per CDR3 protein. This table has 5,500 to 6,500 distinct CDR3 sequences, approximately 22% appearing once. The specimen was lung tumor tissue. These receptor sequences come from a man aged 70-80 years with non-small cell lung cancer. The CDR3 runs from the conserved cysteine through the conserved F or W. D genes are given only for firm matches. Expanded clones get a size class; other rows say once, few or many, or leave the size out.

j_call | d_call | v_call | clone_size | cdr3_aa | cdr3_nt
TRBJ2-7 | . | TRBV28 | medium-sized | CASSSIGRISYEQYF | TGTGCCAGCAGTTCTATCGGGAGAATCTCCTACGAGCAGTACTTC
TRBJ1-1 | . | TRBV2 | many | CASSEALLGAEAFF | TGTGCCAGCAGTGAAGCGCTTCTGGGGGCTGAAGCTTTCTTT
TRBJ1-2 | . | TRBV5-5 | many | CASSHGRDGDYGYTF | TGTGCCAGCAGCCACGGGAGGGATGGTGACTATGGCTACACCTTC
TRBJ1-2 | . | TRBV6-5 | medium-sized | CASSYSKVGGSYTF | TGTGCCAGCAGTTACTCGAAGGTTGGGGGCAGCTACACCTTC
TRBJ1-1 | . | TRBV9 | few | CANSSQQGPNTEAFF | TGTGCCAACAGCAGTCAACAGGGACCCAACACTGAAGCTTTCTTT
TRBJ2-6 | . | TRBV20-1 | . | CSARDYSSGANVLTF | TGCAGTGCTAGAGATTATAGCTCTGGGGCCAACGTCCTGACTTTC
TRBJ2-7 | . | TRBV6-2/TRBV6-3 | medium-sized | CASTAGWPYEQYF | TGTGCCAGCACTGCAGGGTGGCCCTACGAGCAGTACTTC
TRBJ1-2 | . | TRBV25-1 | many | CASSDWTDNYGYTF | TGTGCCAGCAGTGACTGGACGGACAACTATGGCTACACCTTC
TRBJ2-2 | TRBD2 | TRBV27 | . | CASTTSGMVSGELFF | TGTGCCAGCACAACTAGCGGGATGGTGTCTGGGGAGCTGTTTTTT
TRBJ2-5 | . | TRBV7-7 | . | CASSLHPRGTQYF | TGTGCTAGCAGCTTACATCCCCGGGGGACCCAGTACTTC
TRBJ2-7 | TRBD1 | TRBV5-1 | medium-sized | CASSGTGGNHEQYF | TGCGCCAGCAGCGGGACAGGGGGCAACCACGAGCAGTACTTC
TRBJ2-1 | TRBD1 | TRBV7-9 | medium-sized | CASSKRGQVSYNEQFF | TGTGCCAGCAGCAAAAGGGGACAGGTCTCCTACAATGAGCAGTTCTTC
TRBJ1-2 | TRBD1 | TRBV20-1 | medium-sized | CSAPDRPYGYTF | TGCAGTGCTCCGGACAGGCCCTATGGCTACACCTTC
TRBJ1-2 | . | TRBV20-1 | many | CSAPSFGSYGYTF | TGCAGTGCCCCGAGCTTCGGGAGCTATGGCTACACCTTC
TRBJ2-3 | . | TRBV6-1 | many | CASTTGSTDTQYF | TGTGCCAGCACCACAGGGAGCACAGATACGCAGTATTTT
TRBJ1-6 | . | TRBV12-3/TRBV12-4 | . | CASSLDPYGGSPLHF | TGTGCCAGCAGTTTAGACCCGTACGGAGGGTCACCCCTCCACTTT
TRBJ2-1 | TRBD2 | TRBV20-1 | medium-sized | CSARPLAGRPNEQFF | TGCAGTGCTAGGCCCCTAGCGGGAAGACCCAATGAGCAGTTCTTC
TRBJ2-5 | TRBD2 | TRBV6-8 | few | CASSSINGGAETQYF | TGTGCCAGCAGTTCCATTAACGGGGGGGCGGAGACCCAGTACTTC
TRBJ2-1 | TRBD2 | TRBV9 | . | CASSSLTSGDYNEQFF | TGTGCCAGCAGCTCCTTGACTAGCGGAGATTACAATGAGCAGTTCTTC
TRBJ1-2 | TRBD1 | TRBV5-4 | . | CASSLAGDRGKYGYTF | TGTGCCAGCAGCTTGGCGGGGGACAGGGGGAAATATGGCTACACCTTC
TRBJ1-1 | . | TRBV5-1 | . | CASSLAFGRAGTEAFF | TGCGCCAGCAGCTTGGCCTTCGGCAGGGCGGGCACTGAAGCTTTCTTT
TRBJ1-3 | . | TRBV5-5 | medium-sized | CASSGGRLGNTIYF | TGTGCCAGCAGCGGGGGGCGGCTGGGAAACACCATATATTTT
TRBJ1-1 | TRBD1 | TRBV6-1 | . | CASSRPSQGEYTEAFF | TGTGCCAGCAGTCGCCCTTCACAGGGGGAATACACTGAAGCTTTCTTT
TRBJ1-1 | . | TRBV11-3 | many | CASSFWGHTEAFF | TGTGCCAGCAGCTTCTGGGGGCATACTGAAGCTTTCTTT
TRBJ2-7 | TRBD1 | TRBV18 | few | CASSPPGTGVLYEQYF | TGTGCCAGCTCACCACCCGGGACAGGGGTTCTGTACGAGCAGTACTTC
TRBJ2-7 | . | TRBV11-2 | medium-sized | CASSSIFSYEQYF | TGTGCCAGCAGCTCAATCTTCTCCTACGAGCAGTACTTC
TRBJ1-2 | . | TRBV5-5 | medium-sized | CASSFQGDYGYTF | TGTGCCAGCAGCTTTCAGGGAGACTATGGCTACACCTTC
TRBJ1-1 | . | TRBV10-3 | . | CAISESTRKGRQVDTEAFF | TGTGCCATCAGTGAGTCGACTCGGAAGGGACGGCAAGTGGACACTGAAGCTTTCTTT
TRBJ2-7 | TRBD1 | TRBV10-1 | medium-sized | CASSESEDRGSYEQYF | TGCGCCAGCAGTGAGTCGGAGGACAGGGGATCCTACGAGCAGTACTTC
TRBJ2-7 | TRBD2 | TRBV29-1 | medium-sized | CSVRGDGRYEQYF | TGCAGCGTTAGAGGGGACGGGAGGTACGAGCAGTACTTC
TRBJ2-5 | TRBD2 | TRBV6-2/TRBV6-3 | few | CASSYSKSPSGGEETQYF | TGTGCCAGCAGTTACTCGAAAAGTCCTAGCGGGGGGGAAGAGACCCAGTACTTC
TRBJ2-2 | . | TRBV7-3 | . | CASSRRLEGGFTGELFF | TGTGCCAGCAGCCGCCGACTAGAGGGGGGTTTCACCGGGGAGCTGTTTTTT
TRBJ2-3 | TRBD1 | TRBV27 | many | CASSLWGQGDTQYF | TGTGCCAGCAGTTTATGGGGACAGGGAGATACGCAGTATTTT
TRBJ1-2 | TRBD1 | TRBV6-1 | medium-sized | CASSHRDRGLNTF | TGTGCCAGCAGTCACCGGGACAGGGGGCTAAACACCTTC
TRBJ2-3 | . | TRBV15 | . | CATSGRLGGGTDTQYF | TGTGCCACCAGCGGGCGTTTAGGGGGAGGGACAGATACGCAGTATTTT
TRBJ2-1 | TRBD2 | TRBV6-1 | medium-sized | CASSERLAAYNEQFF | TGTGCCAGCAGTGAAAGACTAGCGGCTTACAATGAGCAGTTCTTC
TRBJ2-5 | . | TRBV28 | few | CASSRLSETQYF | TGTGCCAGCAGTCGACTCTCAGAGACCCAGTACTTC
TRBJ2-7 | TRBD2 | TRBV7-6 | medium-sized | CASSLGSTSGNYEQYF | TGTGCCAGCAGCTTAGGGTCAACTAGCGGCAACTACGAGCAGTACTTC